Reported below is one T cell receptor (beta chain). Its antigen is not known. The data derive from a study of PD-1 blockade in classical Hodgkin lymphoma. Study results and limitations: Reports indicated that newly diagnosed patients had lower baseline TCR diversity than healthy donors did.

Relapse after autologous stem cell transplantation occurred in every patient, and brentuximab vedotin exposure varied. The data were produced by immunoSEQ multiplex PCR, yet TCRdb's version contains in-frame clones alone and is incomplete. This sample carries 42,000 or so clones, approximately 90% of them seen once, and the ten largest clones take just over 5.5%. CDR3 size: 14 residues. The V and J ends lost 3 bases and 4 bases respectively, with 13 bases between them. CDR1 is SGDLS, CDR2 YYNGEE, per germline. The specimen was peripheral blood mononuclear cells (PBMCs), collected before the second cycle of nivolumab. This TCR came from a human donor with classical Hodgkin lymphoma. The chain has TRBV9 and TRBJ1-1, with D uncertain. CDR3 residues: CASSAAQLGTEAFF. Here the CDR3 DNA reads TGTGCCAGCAGCGCGGCTCAGCTGGGCACTGAAGCTTTCTTT.